The 8 T cell receptor beta chains listed next were all sequenced from one sample in a study of blood T cell repertoires in COVID-19. Clones were sequenced by immunoSEQ multiplex PCR, and TCRdb holds only the in-frame ones, with some missing. In the table there are 150,000 to 200,000 clones, about nine tenths of which are singletons. The sequencing sample was made of peripheral blood. These TCRs come from a man aged 50-60 years with acute or convalescent COVID-19.

This chain links TRBV7-9 with TRBJ1-4; no reliable D call. CDR3 size: 13 residues. Germline V lookup: CDR1 SEHNR, CDR2 FQNEAQ (reference sequence). The V and J ends lost 6 bases and 8 bases respectively, with 13 bases between them. The CDR3 DNA reads TGTGCCAGCAGTTCACTTCCAAAAGAAAAACTGTTTTTT. Translation: CASSSLPKEKLFF. The full variable domain, completed using reference TRBV7-9 and TRBJ1-4, is DTGVSQNPRHKITKRGQNVTFRCDPISEHNRLYWYRQTLGQGPEFLTYFQNEAQLEKSRLLSDRFSAERPKGSFSTLEIQRTEQGDSAMYLCASSSLPKEKLFFGSGTQLSVL.

Here the CDR3 DNA reads TGTGCCAGCAGCTTTGGCGGCAATGAGCAGTTCTTC. Translation gives CASSFGGNEQFF. This chain joins TRBV11-2 and TRBJ2-1; D unresolved. The CDR3 contains 12 residues. Germline loops: CDR1 SGHAT, CDR2 FQNNGV. Trimming left V 3 bases short and J 6 bases short, with 6 bases between.

The V gene is TRBV6-5, the J gene TRBJ2-1, with D possibly matching TRBD2 (5 bases). Per the germline V gene, CDR1 is MNHEY and CDR2 is SVGAGI. The CDR3 runs 14 residues. V was pared by 6 bases and J by 5 bases, with 14 bases between. CDR3 protein: CASSSTRANNEQFF. CDR3 coding DNA: TGTGCCAGCAGCTCGACGCGGGCGAACAATGAGCAGTTCTTC.

The chain couples TRBV3-1 (or the pseudogene TRBV3-2) to TRBJ1-4, with 11 bases matching TRBD1. From germline, CDR1 is LGHDT and CDR2 YNNKEL (reference sequence). V shed 3 bases and J 7 bases; nucleotides not matched to a gene: 7. This CDR3 is built from 16 residues. The CDR3 DNA is TGTGCCAGCAGCCACGGGACAGGGGGTTTCGGTGAAAAACTGTTTTTT. Its protein is CASSHGTGGFGEKLFF.

The J gene is TRBJ1-2, the V gene TRBV3-1 (or the pseudogene TRBV3-2); tentative D call: TRBD1 (6 bases). The length of the CDR3 is 13 residues. Germline lookup yields CDR1 LGHDT and CDR2 YNNKEL (reference sequence). V lost 6 bases and J 0 bases, leaving 8 bases between the germline ends. CDR3 region: CASSRTANYGYTF. In nucleotides, the CDR3 is TGTGCCAGCAGTCGGACAGCTAACTATGGCTACACCTTC.

The chain is built from TRBV6-5 and TRBJ1-2; a possible D gene is TRBD1 (5 bases). The CDR3 runs 15 residues. Trimming cost V 0 bases and J 4 bases, with 12 bases left between them. Germline V gene data show CDR1 as MNHEY and CDR2 as SVGAGI. CDR3 protein: CASSYSRGGGYGYTF. The CDR3 nucleotides read TGTGCCAGCAGTTACTCTAGGGGAGGCGGCTATGGCTACACCTTC.

V gene TRBV2 combines with J gene TRBJ2-2; TRBD2 aligns across 10 bases. CDR1 and CDR2 (germline): SNHLY, FYNNEI. The J segment lost 7 bases and the V segment lost 5 bases, leaving 10 bases of the junction unmatched. This CDR3 has 16 amino acids. The CDR3 loop is CASSPGLAGAGGELFF. Here the CDR3 DNA reads TGTGCCAGCAGTCCCGGCCTAGCGGGAGCTGGCGGGGAGCTGTTTTTT.

This sequence joins TRBV6-5 and TRBJ2-1, with 8 nucleotides matching TRBD2. The CDR3 consists of 15 residues. V was pared by 0 bases and J by 6 bases, with 4 bases of the junction left unmatched. CDR1 is MNHEY, CDR2 SVGAGI, per germline. The CDR3 sequence: CASSYSAGVVNEQFF. CDR3 coding DNA: TGTGCCAGCAGTTACTCAGCGGGAGTCGTCAATGAGCAGTTCTTC.